The 22 T cell receptor beta chains below come from one sample, sequenced in a study of shared clonotypes between healthy human individuals. The data were produced by immunoSEQ multiplex PCR, yet TCRdb's version contains in-frame clones alone and is incomplete. Counted here are approximately 350,000 clones, 96% occurring once; the ten biggest clones make up about 0.32%. Sequenced sample: memory CD8+ T cells sorted from blood. Stated subset: CD45RO+ cells pooled with CCR7-negative TemRA cells. Receptors were obtained from a man aged 25-45 years in good health.

This chain uses TRBV7-2 with TRBJ2-7; 9 nucleotides agree with TRBD1. The CDR3 is 15 residues long. J was trimmed by 0 bases and V by 0 bases; bases with no gene match: 0. Germline values: CDR1 SGHTA, CDR2 FQGNSA. DNA for the CDR3: TGTGCCAGCAGCTTAGCGGACAGGGGCTCCTACGAGCAGTACTTC. This sequence encodes CASSLADRGSYEQYF.

This rearrangement joins TRBV27 to TRBJ2-7; 12 bases match TRBD2. After removal of 0 bases from V and 6 bases from J, the junction contained 30 bases not matched to a gene. Germline V lookup: CDR1 MNHEY, CDR2 SMNVEV (reference sequence). The CDR3 runs to 24 residues. The CDR3 sequence: CASSLSGGGRDRVLAGGLSGEQYF. For the CDR3, the DNA is TGTGCCAGCAGTTTATCCGGAGGAGGGCGGGACAGGGTCCTAGCGGGAGGGCTTTCGGGCGAGCAGTACTTC.

The chain combines TRBV10-3 with TRBJ2-3; D not resolved. Between the trimmed V and J ends, which lost 8 bases and 1 base, there was a span of 4 bases. The CDR3 is 11 amino acids. Per the germline V gene, CDR1 is ENHRY and CDR2 is SYGVKD. The CDR3 is CAILRTDTQYF. The DNA of the CDR3 is TGTGCCATCCTCCGCACAGATACGCAGTATTTT.

The V call is TRBV6-1, the J call TRBJ2-1, with 9 bases that match TRBD2. The trim removed 2 bases at V and 10 bases at J, leaving 12 bases unmatched. The CDR3 totals 16 residues. Germline V gives CDR1 MNHNS, CDR2 SASEGT. CDR3 loop: CASSETLAGRIKEQFF. CDR3 nucleotide sequence: TGTGCCAGCAGTGAAACGCTAGCGGGAAGGATAAAAGAGCAGTTCTTC.

The chain links TRBV5-5 to TRBJ2-5; D is unresolved. V was pared by 0 bases and J by 2 bases, with 14 bases between. CDR1 and CDR2 from the germline V gene are SGHKS and YYEKEE (reference sequence). The CDR3 has 16 residues. CDR3 bases: TGTGCCAGCAGCTTGGATAGCTTATCGTGGCAAGAGACCCAGTACTTC. Its translation: CASSLDSLSWQETQYF.

In nucleotides, the CDR3 is TGTGCCATCAGTGAGTCGATACTACCCTTAAACACCGGGGAGCTGTTTTTT. This codes for CAISESILPLNTGELFF. The chain couples TRBV10-3 to TRBJ2-2; D is unresolved. V was clipped by 0 bases and J by 2 bases, with 13 bases between them. This CDR3 has 17 residues. Germline CDR1 is ENHRY and CDR2 is SYGVKD.

This sequence joins TRBV10-3 and TRBJ1-5; D uncertain. The CDR3 is 13 residues long. From germline, CDR1 is ENHRY and CDR2 SYGVKD. Trimming pared 8 bases from V and 0 bases from J, leaving 8 bases between. CDR3 bases: TGTGCCATCTCTAACCTTAGCAATCAGCCCCAGCATTTT. This codes for CAISNLSNQPQHF.

The chain uses TRBV7-3 and TRBJ1-2; the match to TRBD1 covers 9 bases. In germline, CDR1 is SGHTA, CDR2 FQGTGA. The junction had 3 bases not matched to a gene; V was cut back by 5 bases and J by 2 bases. The CDR3 is 14 residues long. The CDR3 reads CASSPDRGNYGYTF. The CDR3 coding sequence is TGTGCCAGCAGCCCGGACAGGGGAAACTATGGCTACACCTTC.

J is TRBJ1-4 and V is TRBV28, with D possibly TRBD1 on 6 matching bases. Germline loops: CDR1 MDHEN, CDR2 SYDVKM. The germline V and J ends were trimmed by 5 bases and 8 bases, with 15 bases remaining between them. CDR3 length: 14 amino acids. The CDR3 spells CASSTQGRGEKLFF. DNA of the CDR3: TGTGCCAGCAGTACGCAGGGAAGGGGGGAAAAACTGTTTTTT.

CDR3 sequence (DNA): TGTGCCAGCAGTCCGGGACTAACGCAGTATTTT. This translates into CASSPGLTQYF. V gene TRBV25-1 combines with J gene TRBJ2-3; 7 bases match TRBD2. The CDR3 totals 11 residues. Germline trimming cut 5 bases from V and 9 bases from J; bases unmatched to any gene: 2. CDR1 is MGHDK, CDR2 SYGVNS, per germline.

The rearrangement joins TRBV28 to TRBJ1-2; D is unclear. Germline CDR1 is MDHEN and CDR2 is SYDVKM. V lost 7 bases and J 7 bases, leaving 13 bases between the germline ends. CDR3 size: 12 residues. The CDR3 coding sequence is TGTGCCAGCATCGAAAGAGGCAGTGGCTACACCTTC. This encodes CASIERGSGYTF.

V usage is TRBV28 and J usage is TRBJ2-7; no reliable D call. The V gene lost 5 bases and the J gene lost 2 bases, with 13 bases spanning the gap. The CDR3 sequence is 14 residues long. Germline assignment: CDR1 MDHEN and CDR2 SYDVKM. The DNA of the CDR3 is TGTGCCAGCAGTCGGTGGTCGCCTCCCTACGAGCAGTACTTC. The encoded protein is CASSRWSPPYEQYF.

This sequence joins TRBV11-3 and TRBJ2-1; TRBD1 agrees at 9 bases. Germline trimming cut 5 bases from V and 3 bases from J; bases unmatched to any gene: 5. In germline, CDR1 is SGHNT, CDR2 YENEEA. The CDR3 runs to 15 residues. The CDR3, as DNA: TGTGCCAGCAGCATCTCGACAGGGGGCTACAATGAGCAGTTCTTC. Protein sequence: CASSISTGGYNEQFF.

V gene TRBV28 combines with J gene TRBJ2-1; 10 bases fit TRBD2. V lost 2 bases, J lost 3 bases, and 4 bases stayed unmatched. The CDR3 runs 16 residues. Germline CDR1 and CDR2: MDHEN and SYDVKM. CDR3 in amino acids: CASSLAASGSYNEQFF. The CDR3 DNA sequence: TGTGCCAGCAGTTTAGCGGCTAGCGGGAGCTACAATGAGCAGTTCTTC.

This chain uses TRBV2 with TRBJ2-5; 7 positions match TRBD1. This CDR3 contains 12 residues. J lost 1 base, V lost 9 bases, and 2 bases had no gene match. Germline V CDR1 and CDR2: SNHLY, FYNNEI. The CDR3 reads CARTGFQETQYF. As DNA, the CDR3 is TGTGCCAGGACAGGGTTCCAAGAGACCCAGTACTTC.

The V call is TRBV7-3, the J call TRBJ2-5, with a weak D call TRBD1 (5 bases). This CDR3 has 15 amino acids. V lost 0 bases, J lost 1 base, and 9 bases lay in between. Germline V CDR1 and CDR2: SGHTA, FQGTGA. CDR3 coding DNA: TGTGCCAGCAGCTTAACAGGACATCCCCAAGAGACCCAGTACTTC. It specifies CASSLTGHPQETQYF.

The chain carries TRBV28 and TRBJ1-2, with 7 bases that match TRBD1. V trimming: 4 bases; J trimming: 4 bases; junction bases outside the gene matches: 6. Germline V gene data show CDR1 as MDHEN and CDR2 as SYDVKM. The CDR3 loop spans 14 amino acids. CDR3 loop: CASSSGQSLYGYTF. The DNA for the CDR3 is TGTGCCAGCAGTTCGGGACAGTCCCTCTATGGCTACACCTTC.

This chain links TRBV10-3 with TRBJ2-7, with no clear D. Germline values: CDR1 ENHRY, CDR2 SYGVKD. The V gene lost 0 bases and the J gene lost 2 bases, with 5 bases spanning the gap. The CDR3 contains 13 residues. This CDR3 reads CAISESQTYEQYF. CDR3 DNA: TGTGCCATCAGTGAGTCACAGACCTACGAGCAGTACTTC.

The chain links TRBV14 to TRBJ2-3; D possibly matches TRBD1 or TRBD2 (5 bases each). Per germline, CDR1 SGHDN and CDR2 FVKESK. Trimming removed 4 bases at V and 7 bases at J, with 27 bases between. The CDR3 has 18 residues. The CDR3 DNA follows: TGTGCCAGCAGCCTCCGTGGGACCCTCGGGCAGGGTATGCATACGCAGTATTTT. This translates into CASSLRGTLGQGMHTQYF.

CDR3 amino acids: CAWNPGTSSYEQYF. The DNA of the CDR3 is TGTGCCTGGAATCCGGGCACCTCCTCCTACGAGCAGTACTTC. The chain employs TRBV30 and TRBJ2-7, with unresolved D. The length of the CDR3 is 14 residues. From germline, CDR1 is GTSNPN and CDR2 SVGIG (reference sequence). Trimming left V 4 bases short and J 0 bases short, with 13 bases between. Filled out from reference TRBV30 and TRBJ2-7, the complete variable domain reads SQTIHQWPATLVQPVGSPLSLECTVEGTSNPNLYWYRQAAGRGLQLLFYSVGIGQISSEVPQNLSASRPQDRQFILSSKKLLLSDSGFYLCAWNPGTSSYEQYFGPGTRLTVT.

This clone was seen just once. The chain is built from TRBV19 and TRBJ2-3; D is perhaps TRBD2 (6 bases). The CDR3 is 14 residues long. V was pared by 7 bases and J by 2 bases, with 13 bases between. Germline CDR1 LNHDA, CDR2 SQIVND (reference sequence). CDR3 protein: CASTREAPTDTQYF. The CDR3 bases are TGTGCCAGTACGAGGGAGGCACCCACAGATACGCAGTATTTT.

This clone has just one count. The chain uses TRBV11-2 and TRBJ2-5; 8 bases are a match to TRBD1. J was trimmed by 2 bases and V by 2 bases; bases with no gene match: 4. CDR3 length: 15 amino acids. Germline CDR1 SGHAT, CDR2 FQNNGV. The CDR3 sequence: CASSLSRTGQETQYF. CDR3 in DNA: TGTGCCAGCAGCTTATCTCGGACAGGGCAAGAGACCCAGTACTTC.